What follows are 13 T cell receptor beta chains derived from one specimen sequenced in a study of neurological immune-mediated disorders. MiXCR, run by TCRdb on the 5' RACE reads, gives a single entry per CDR3 protein. The repertoire consists of over 60,000 distinct CDR3 sequences, with roughly 4.7% occurring once and the leading ten covering about 2.4%. The sample taken for sequencing was PBMCs. The receptors come from a woman aged 30 to 39 with multiple sclerosis.

This clonotype came up many times. This chain links TRBV7-2 with TRBJ1-5; 8 positions match TRBD1. The junction had 10 bases not matched to a gene; V was cut back by 2 bases and J by 7 bases. Germline values: CDR1 SGHTA, CDR2 FQGNSA. This CDR3 is 16 amino acids long. For the CDR3, the DNA is TGTGCCAGCAGCTTAACTCGGACAGGGTTAGGGCAGCCCCAGCATTTT. Protein: CASSLTRTGLGQPQHF.

This clonotype was seen a handful of times. The V call is TRBV20-1, the J call TRBJ2-3, with 8 bases fitting TRBD2. In germline, CDR1 is DFQATT, CDR2 SNEGSKA (reference sequence). The J segment lost 1 base and the V segment lost 4 bases, leaving 7 bases of the junction unmatched. The CDR3 length is 15 residues. CDR3 DNA: TGCAGTGCTATAGCGGGGACCTACGGCACAGATACGCAGTATTTT. Protein: CSAIAGTYGTDTQYF.

This clonotype was seen a few times. The V and J genes are TRBV13 and TRBJ2-5; D unresolved. The CDR3 totals 15 residues. Germline lookup yields CDR1 PRHDT and CDR2 FYEKMQ (reference sequence). Trimming removed 5 bases at V and 1 base at J, with 14 bases between. The CDR3 is CASSRVSGIQETQYF. DNA of the CDR3: TGTGCCAGCAGCAGGGTATCGGGCATCCAAGAGACCCAGTACTTC.

There are many counts of this clonotype. The chain has TRBV7-7 and TRBJ2-3; no clear D. The CDR3 has 14 amino acids. Trimming left V 6 bases short and J 4 bases short, with 14 bases between. CDR1 SSHAT and CDR2 FNYEAQ come from the germline V gene (reference sequence). CDR3 bases: TGTGCCAGCAGTCGAACCGGCCCCGCAGATACGCAGTATTTT. Its protein is CASSRTGPADTQYF.

The genes are TRBV20-1 and TRBJ2-3; TRBD2 matches 11 bases. The V gene's germline CDR1 is DFQATT and CDR2 SNEGSKA (reference sequence). Trimming cost V 1 base and J 0 bases; bases outside gene matches: 6. The length of the CDR3 is 17 residues. The DNA of the CDR3 is TGCAGTGCTAGAGCCACCGGGACTAGCGGTAGCACAGATACGCAGTATTTT. It yields the protein CSARATGTSGSTDTQYF.

At least ten counts were recorded for this clonotype. The chain recombines TRBV20-1 with TRBJ2-1; D is perhaps TRBD1 or TRBD2 (5 bases each). This CDR3 has 10 amino acids. V was shortened by 2 bases and J by 13 bases, with 9 bases between the two germline ends. The V gene's germline CDR1 is DFQATT and CDR2 SNEGSKA (reference sequence). DNA for the CDR3: TGCAGTGCTAGATTCAGGGACCAGTTCTTC. This codes for CSARFRDQFF.

This clonotype was seen many times. The chain links TRBV5-1 to TRBJ2-5; 13 bases line up with TRBD2. The germline V gene has CDR1 SGHRS and CDR2 YFSETQ. V was clipped by 2 bases and J by 3 bases; unmatched bases: 4. CDR3 length: 16 amino acids. CDR3 sequence (DNA): TGCGCCAGCAGCTTCGCGGGACTAGCGGGGAAAGAGACCCAGTACTTC. This encodes CASSFAGLAGKETQYF.

This clonotype was seen many times. The genes are TRBV20-1 and TRBJ2-7; 10 positions match TRBD2. CDR3 length: 13 residues. The V segment lost 3 bases and the J segment 3 bases; nucleotides outside the gene matches: 2. Germline V gene data show CDR1 as DFQATT and CDR2 as SNEGSKA (reference sequence). The CDR3 here is CSARSSGSYEQYF. The CDR3 DNA follows: TGCAGTGCTAGGTCTAGCGGGAGCTACGAGCAGTACTTC.

This clonotype was counted ten times or more. This chain uses TRBV5-6 with TRBJ1-1; TRBD1 is a possible D gene (5 bases). The CDR3 loop spans 17 amino acids. Germline V gene sequence: CDR1 SGHDT, CDR2 YYEEEE. Trimming removed 0 bases from V and 2 bases from J, with 17 bases in between. CDR3 loop: CASSLGELRRGNTEAFF. The CDR3 nucleotides read TGTGCCAGCAGCTTGGGGGAACTGCGTAGGGGTAACACTGAAGCTTTCTTT.

This clonotype was counted ten times or more. The chain recombines TRBV3-1 with TRBJ2-5; D is possibly TRBD2 (6 bases). CDR1 is LGHDT, CDR2 YNNKEL, per germline (reference sequence). The CDR3 is 17 amino acids. The ends were cut back, 0 bases at V and 3 bases at J, with 17 bases in the middle. The CDR3 nucleotides are TGTGCCAGCAGCCAAGATCCGCTAGCGACCAGGGAAGAGACCCAGTACTTC. Protein product: CASSQDPLATREETQYF.

This clonotype has more than one count but fewer than ten. V and J are TRBV10-2 and TRBJ2-5, with 12 bases that match TRBD2. CDR3 size: 17 residues. Trimming cost V 8 bases and J 5 bases; bases outside gene matches: 15. Germline V lookup: CDR1 WSHSY, CDR2 SAAADI. As DNA, the CDR3 is TGCGCCAGCTGGTCGGGACTAGCGGGCGGGCGAGGTGAGACCCAGTACTTC. Residues: CASWSGLAGGRGETQYF.

Many counts were recorded for this clonotype. This chain joins TRBV20-1 and TRBJ2-2, with D maybe TRBD1 (6 bases). The ends were cut back, 7 bases at V and 4 bases at J, with 10 bases in the middle. CDR1 and CDR2 (germline): DFQATT, SNEGSKA (reference sequence). The length of the CDR3 is 12 residues. Here the CDR3 reads CSGGRPTGELFF. The CDR3, as DNA: TGCAGTGGGGGGCGCCCCACCGGGGAGCTGTTTTTT.

The chain recombines TRBV5-1 with TRBJ2-5; 8 bases match TRBD1. V dropped 2 bases and J dropped 5; count of bases not matched to a gene: 8. Germline CDR1 is SGHRS and CDR2 is YFSETQ. The CDR3 consists of 15 residues. CDR3 DNA: TGCGCCAGCAGCTTACAGGACAGGGCGGTGGAGACCCAGTACTTC. It codes for CASSLQDRAVETQYF.